A selection of T cell receptor beta chains follows, all from one sample in a study of T-cell reconstitution after alpha-beta-depleted transplantation in children. One entry per CDR3 protein, called by TCRdb with MiXCR from the PCR reads. The sample yields some 300,000 distinct CDR3 sequences, approximately 7.3% seen once. The specimen comprised peripheral blood, sampled 360 days after TCRalphabeta/CD19-depleted stem cell transplant. These receptors came from a female patient aged 2 to 10 who had a stem cell transplant for Fanconi anemia, so the T cells may come from the graft donor. Each CDR3 is given with its conserved first and last residue. The order of the fields is D gene, clone size, J gene, V gene, CDR3 DNA, CDR3 protein. The D gene is left open where the match is weak. Clone size appears in some rows only: once, few, many, or a class for an expanded clone.

TRBD1 | many | TRBJ1-5 | TRBV7-2 | TGTGCCAGCAGCATACAGGGGCTGAGCAATCAGCCCCAGCATTTT | CASSIQGLSNQPQHF
. | few | TRBJ2-7 | TRBV7-9 | TGTGCCAGCAGCAAGACAGTTTTAGCCTACGAGCAGTACTTC | CASSKTVLAYEQYF
. | many | TRBJ2-3 | TRBV6-1 | TGTGCCACGATTCTGGGTGATACGCAGTATTTT | CATILGDTQYF
. | many | TRBJ2-3 | TRBV24-1 | TGTGCCACCAGTGATCTGGCAGGGGACGCAGATACGCAGTATTTT | CATSDLAGDADTQYF
TRBD2 | medium-sized | TRBJ2-1 | TRBV18 | TGTGCCAGCTCACCTTTTGGGACTAGCGAAGGGCAGTTCTTC | CASSPFGTSEGQFF
TRBD1 | . | TRBJ2-7 | TRBV7-9 | TGTGCCAGCAGCTTAGAGGGACAGAGAGCCTACGAGCAGTACTTC | CASSLEGQRAYEQYF
TRBD1 | many | TRBJ2-1 | TRBV24-1 | TGTGCCACCAGTGATCCCGGGACAGGGACCTACAATGAGCAGTTCTTC | CATSDPGTGTYNEQFF
. | . | TRBJ2-4 | TRBV30 | TGTGCCTGTGGGTATGACATTCAGTACTTC | CACGYDIQYF
. | few | TRBJ2-1 | TRBV19 | TGTGCCAGTAGTATAGGAAAAGGGCTTGAGCAGTTCTTC | CASSIGKGLEQFF
. | many | TRBJ2-2 | TRBV29-1 | TGCAGCGTTGAGAGCACCGGGAGCACCGGGGAGCTGTTTTTT | CSVESTGSTGELFF
TRBD2 | many | TRBJ2-1 | TRBV25-1 | TGTGCCAGCAGTGATCAGCGGGGGGCCGTGGATGAGCAGTTCTTC | CASSDQRGAVDEQFF
. | . | TRBJ2-4 | TRBV6-2/TRBV6-3 | TGTGCCAGCAGTTACCCCTTTGTCGGGGGCCAACTAGCCAAAAACATTCAGTACTTC | CASSYPFVGGQLAKNIQYF
. | many | TRBJ1-2 | TRBV4-1 | TGCGCCAGCAGCCAAGTCTCTGAAGGATCATTCTATGGCTACACCTTC | CASSQVSEGSFYGYTF
. | many | TRBJ2-7 | TRBV20-1 | TGCAGTGCCCAAACCAGTTCGGGGCCCCTCTCCTACGAGCAGTACTTC | CSAQTSSGPLSYEQYF
. | many | TRBJ1-2 | TRBV29-1 | TGCAGCGTTGAACCGGGGGCAGGTTATGGCTACACCTTC | CSVEPGAGYGYTF
TRBD1 | . | TRBJ2-7 | TRBV28 | TGTGCCAGCAGGGGGGGACAGGGCACCTACGAGCAGTACTTC | CASRGGQGTYEQYF
TRBD1 | few | TRBJ1-5 | TRBV30 | TGTGCCTGGAGTCCAGGGGGGAATAAGGATCAGCCCCAGCATTTT | CAWSPGGNKDQPQHF
. | many | TRBJ2-3 | TRBV25-1 | TGTGCCAGCACAATTCAAGGCGTCTCTACGCAGTATTTT | CASTIQGVSTQYF
. | . | TRBJ1-1 | TRBV18 | TGTGCCAGCTCACCAGGGGAGTCGAGCACTGAAGCTTTCTTT | CASSPGESSTEAFF
. | . | TRBJ2-7 | TRBV6-1 | TGTGCCAGCAGTGAGGGGACGTCCTCCGAGCAGCAGTACTTC | CASSEGTSSEQQYF
. | . | TRBJ1-5 | TRBV5-1 | TGCGCCAGCAGCCAGGGAGGAGCCGCTCAGCCCCAGCATTTT | CASSQGGAAQPQHF
. | many | TRBJ2-2 | TRBV7-3 | TGTGCCAGCAGCTTAAGAACTCCGAACACCGGGGAGCTGTTTTTT | CASSLRTPNTGELFF
. | . | TRBJ1-5 | TRBV5-1 | TGCGCCAGCAGCATCGGGACAAACCGCAATCAGCCCCAGCATTTT | CASSIGTNRNQPQHF
. | once | TRBJ1-4 | TRBV21-1 | TGTGCCAGCAGCAAAGGGGAGGGCACGGCTGTCGAAAAACTGTTTTTT | CASSKGEGTAVEKLFF
TRBD2 | . | TRBJ2-1 | TRBV6-2/TRBV6-3 | TGTGCCAGCAGTTATCTGGGACTAAACAATGAGCAGTTCTTC | CASSYLGLNNEQFF
TRBD1 | many | TRBJ1-2 | TRBV7-9 | TGTGCCAGCAGCTTCGGTGGACAGGGACGAGGCGGCTACACCTTC | CASSFGGQGRGGYTF
. | few | TRBJ1-1 | TRBV6-1 | TGTGCCAGCGGACGGACAGAGAACACTGAAGCTTTCTTT | CASGRTENTEAFF
. | few | TRBJ2-5 | TRBV20-1 | TGCAGTGCTAGCACGGGGCAGGGGTGGGGGGAGACCCAGTACTTC | CSASTGQGWGETQYF
. | . | TRBJ2-2 | TRBV6-2/TRBV6-3 | TGTGCCAGCACCCAACCTCCGACAGGTCTGTTTTTT | CASTQPPTGLFF
TRBD1 | many | TRBJ2-5 | TRBV9 | TGTGCCAGCAGCTTCAGGACAGGGCAAGAGACCCAGTACTTC | CASSFRTGQETQYF
TRBD1 | many | TRBJ1-2 | TRBV4-3 | TGCGCCAGCAGCCAAGACCCCGGGACAGGGGACAATGGCTACACCTTC | CASSQDPGTGDNGYTF
TRBD2 | many | TRBJ2-7 | TRBV4-2 | TGTGCCAGCAGCCTACCCCTAAGCGGGGGGCACCCCTACGAGCAGTACTTC | CASSLPLSGGHPYEQYF
TRBD2 | few | TRBJ2-5 | TRBV5-1 | TGCGCCAGCAGCTTACCGGGACTAGCGGGGCAAGAGACCCAGTACTTC | CASSLPGLAGQETQYF
. | many | TRBJ2-5 | TRBV7-7 | TGTGCTAGCAGCTTAAACGGGGCCCGGGAGACCCAGTACTTC | CASSLNGARETQYF
TRBD1 | many | TRBJ2-7 | TRBV5-1 | TGCGCCAGCACCCCGGGACAGGGACCCTACGAGCAGTACTTC | CASTPGQGPYEQYF
TRBD1 | many | TRBJ2-2 | TRBV7-6 | TGTGCCAGCAGCTTTCAACAGGGGGCCGGGGAGCTGTTTTTT | CASSFQQGAGELFF
. | few | TRBJ2-3 | TRBV7-3 | TGTGCCAGCAGCTCGGGCGGAGTACGCTCGAGCACAGATACGCAGTATTTT | CASSSGGVRSSTDTQYF
TRBD2 | many | TRBJ2-7 | TRBV25-1 | TGTGCCAGCAGTGACTTGGGACTATCCTACGAGCAGTACTTC | CASSDLGLSYEQYF
. | many | TRBJ1-1 | TRBV20-1 | TGCAGTGCACCCCGGGGTTGGTTCACTGAAGCTTTCTTT | CSAPRGWFTEAFF
. | many | TRBJ2-7 | TRBV7-2 | TGTGCCAGCAGCTTAGTGAGAGGCTACGAGCAGTACTTC | CASSLVRGYEQYF